A selection of T cell receptor beta chains follows, all from one sample in a study of cytomegalovirus exposure and HLA in healthy donors. Here immunoSEQ multiplex PCR was the method, and the copy in TCRdb shows in-frame clones only, minus some. The sample has roughly 180,000 clones, 84% seen once. What was sequenced was PBMCs. The receptors were sampled from a man younger than 35 in good health and CMV-seropositive. CDR3s include the opening cysteine and the closing phenylalanine or tryptophan. Fields, in order: V gene, clone size, J gene, D gene, CDR3 protein, CDR3 DNA. A D gene is named only where the DNA matches it firmly. Clone sizes are given selectively: once, few, many, or a class where the clone is expanded.

TRBV28,many,TRBJ1-4,NA,CASSAYLANEKLFF,TGTGCCAGCAGTGCGTACTTAGCTAATGAAAAACTGTTTTTT
TRBV28,NA,TRBJ2-3,TRBD1,CASSPGTGYPDTQYF,TGTGCCAGCAGTCCCGGGACAGGTTACCCAGATACGCAGTATTTT
TRBV21-1,NA,TRBJ1-1,NA,CASSSWRGRSNTEAFF,TGTGCCAGCAGCTCCTGGCGGGGGCGTTCGAACACTGAAGCTTTCTTT
TRBV7-9,NA,TRBJ2-7,NA,CASSLGLPGNEQYF,TGTGCCAGCAGCTTGGGACTGCCGGGGAACGAGCAGTACTTC
TRBV15,NA,TRBJ2-3,TRBD2,CATSRGTSGTDTQYF,TGTGCCACCAGCAGAGGGACTAGCGGCACAGATACGCAGTATTTT
TRBV19,once,TRBJ2-7,TRBD1,CASSPQGAGEQYF,TGTGCCAGTAGTCCACAGGGGGCTGGCGAGCAGTACTTC
TRBV27,NA,TRBJ2-5,NA,CASRAGNQETQYF,TGTGCCAGCCGCGCGGGCAACCAAGAGACCCAGTACTTC
TRBV29-1,NA,TRBJ2-5,NA,CSVEGGETQYF,TGCAGCGTAGAGGGAGGAGAGACCCAGTACTTC
TRBV27,NA,TRBJ1-2,TRBD1,CASSLNFGTGAYGYTF,TGTGCCAGCAGTTTAAATTTCGGGACAGGGGCCTATGGCTACACCTTC
TRBV7-2,NA,TRBJ2-5,TRBD2,CASSLGGAGGGETQYF,TGTGCCAGCAGCTTAGGGGGGGCGGGAGGAGGAGAGACCCAGTACTTC
TRBV30,NA,TRBJ2-7,TRBD2,CAWDPGLAGSGEQYF,TGTGCCTGGGATCCGGGACTAGCGGGATCGGGCGAGCAGTACTTC
TRBV11-2,NA,TRBJ2-1,NA,CASSPYGILNEQFF,TGTGCCAGCAGCCCATACGGGATCCTCAATGAGCAGTTCTTC
TRBV4-3,once,TRBJ1-3,NA,CASSQDQGSGNTIYF,TGCGCCAGCAGCCAAGATCAGGGCTCTGGAAACACCATATATTTT
TRBV7-2,NA,TRBJ2-1,NA,CASSVISGSSYNEQFF,TGTGCCAGCAGCGTAATCTCCGGGAGCTCCTACAATGAGCAGTTCTTC
TRBV29-1,NA,TRBJ2-3,NA,CSVGVGQGFTQYF,TGCAGCGTGGGGGTCGGGCAGGGGTTTACGCAGTATTTT
TRBV4-2,NA,TRBJ2-1,NA,CASSQSRGRPINEQFF,TGTGCCAGCAGCCAGAGCAGAGGTCGGCCGATCAATGAGCAGTTCTTC
TRBV6-4,NA,TRBJ2-2,NA,CASSDPAENTGELFF,TGTGCCAGCAGTGACCCTGCAGAGAACACCGGGGAGCTGTTTTTT
TRBV28,NA,TRBJ2-4,NA,CASSLNREIQYF,TGTGCCAGCAGTTTAAACAGGGAGATTCAGTACTTC
TRBV7-9,NA,TRBJ2-3,NA,CASSLAGSTDTQYF,TGTGCCAGCAGCTTAGCCGGGAGCACAGATACGCAGTATTTT
TRBV6-1,NA,TRBJ2-1,NA,CASSEGLNEQFF,TGTGCCAGCAGTGAAGGACTGAATGAGCAGTTCTTC
TRBV14,NA,TRBJ1-1,NA,CASSTRQVVNTEAFF,TGTGCCAGCAGCACCCGACAGGTTGTTAACACTGAAGCTTTCTTT
TRBV5-1,NA,TRBJ1-2,TRBD1,CASSLDRDGYTF,TGCGCCAGCAGCCTGGACAGGGATGGCTACACCTTC
TRBV6-6,NA,TRBJ1-4,NA,CASSSISGVREKLFF,TGTGCCAGCTCTAGTATCTCCGGGGTCAGAGAAAAACTGTTTTTT
TRBV28,few,TRBJ2-1,TRBD1,CASAGQVYNEQFF,TGTGCCAGCGCGGGACAGGTTTACAATGAGCAGTTCTTC
TRBV7-7,NA,TRBJ2-2,TRBD2,CASRPGLAGFSGELFF,TGTGCCAGCAGACCAGGACTAGCGGGATTTTCCGGGGAGCTGTTTTTT
TRBV10-3,NA,TRBJ2-7,NA,CAISEYRSSYEQYF,TGTGCCATCAGTGAATACAGGTCTTCCTACGAGCAGTACTTC
TRBV29-1,NA,TRBJ2-3,NA,CSVDAQGADTQYF,TGCAGCGTTGACGCACAGGGTGCAGATACGCAGTATTTT
TRBV4-3,NA,TRBJ2-1,TRBD2,CASSFIGLAGGSYNEQFF,TGCGCCAGCAGCTTCATTGGGCTAGCGGGAGGTAGTTACAATGAGCAGTTCTTC
TRBV29-1,NA,TRBJ2-7,NA,CSVEEAAEQYF,TGCAGCGTTGAAGAGGCGGCCGAGCAGTACTTC
TRBV9,NA,TRBJ1-1,NA,CASSVDSTLTAEAFF,TGTGCCAGCAGCGTAGACTCAACTCTAACGGCTGAAGCTTTCTTT
TRBV28,NA,TRBJ2-1,NA,CASSPYNNEQFF,TGTGCCAGCAGTCCATACAACAATGAGCAGTTCTTC
TRBV4-3,NA,TRBJ2-1,TRBD2,CASSQEGLESQFF,TGCGCCAGCAGCCAAGAGGGACTAGAGTCACAGTTCTTC
TRBV5-1,NA,TRBJ2-5,TRBD1,CASSPTGVAYETQYF,TGCGCCAGCAGCCCAACAGGGGTCGCCTACGAGACCCAGTACTTC
TRBV9,NA,TRBJ2-3,TRBD2,CASSVFQREIVDTQYF,TGTGCCAGCAGCGTATTTCAGCGGGAGATTGTAGATACGCAGTATTTT
TRBV28,NA,TRBJ2-3,TRBD2,CASRPRGAGVGNTQYF,TGTGCCAGCAGGCCCCGGGGAGCGGGAGTAGGGAATACGCAGTATTTT
TRBV5-6,NA,TRBJ1-5,NA,CASSTQGGPNQPQHF,TGTGCCAGCAGCACCCAGGGTGGGCCAAATCAGCCCCAGCATTTT
TRBV2,once,TRBJ1-5,NA,CASSQQVASNQPQHF,TGTGCCAGCAGCCAACAGGTGGCTAGCAATCAGCCCCAGCATTTT
TRBV5-4,NA,TRBJ2-1,TRBD1,CASSSTGGSYNEQFF,TGTGCCAGCAGCTCGACAGGGGGCTCCTACAATGAGCAGTTCTTC
TRBV19,NA,TRBJ1-2,NA,CASSFSIPNGYTF,TGTGCCAGTAGTTTCAGTATCCCGAACGGCTACACCTTC
TRBV4-2,few,TRBJ2-7,NA,CASSQDSSGYEQYF,TGTGCCAGCAGCCAAGATTCCAGTGGCTACGAGCAGTACTTC